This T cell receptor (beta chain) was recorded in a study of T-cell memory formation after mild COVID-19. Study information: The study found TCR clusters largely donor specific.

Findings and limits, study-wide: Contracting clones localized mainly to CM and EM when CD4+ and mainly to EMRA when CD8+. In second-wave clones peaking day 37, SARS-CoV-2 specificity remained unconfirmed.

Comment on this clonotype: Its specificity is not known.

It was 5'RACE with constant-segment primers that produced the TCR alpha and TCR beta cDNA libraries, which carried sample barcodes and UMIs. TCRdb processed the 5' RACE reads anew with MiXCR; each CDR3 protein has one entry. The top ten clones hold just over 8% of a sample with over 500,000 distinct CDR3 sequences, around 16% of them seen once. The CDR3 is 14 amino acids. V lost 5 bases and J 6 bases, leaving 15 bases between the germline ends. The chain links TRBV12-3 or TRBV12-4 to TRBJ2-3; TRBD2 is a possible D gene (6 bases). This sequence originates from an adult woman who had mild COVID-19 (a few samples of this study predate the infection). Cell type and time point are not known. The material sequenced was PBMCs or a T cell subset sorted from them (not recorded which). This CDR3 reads CASSGGTASDTQYF. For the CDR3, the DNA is TGTGCCAGCAGTGGGGGGACCGCTTCGGATACGCAGTATTTT.